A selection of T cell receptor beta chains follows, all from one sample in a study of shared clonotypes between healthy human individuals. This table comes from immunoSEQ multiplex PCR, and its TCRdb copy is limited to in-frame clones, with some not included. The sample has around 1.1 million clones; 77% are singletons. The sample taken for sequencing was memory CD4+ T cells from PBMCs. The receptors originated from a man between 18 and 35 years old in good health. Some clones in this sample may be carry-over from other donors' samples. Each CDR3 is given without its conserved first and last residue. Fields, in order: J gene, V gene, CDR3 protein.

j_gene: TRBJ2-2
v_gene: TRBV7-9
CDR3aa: ASSLDYNTGELF

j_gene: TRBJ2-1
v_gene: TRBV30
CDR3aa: AWVRWANEQF

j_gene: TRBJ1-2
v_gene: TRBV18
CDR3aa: ASSPTLTETYGYT

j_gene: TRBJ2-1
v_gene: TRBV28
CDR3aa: ASRKTGGRSGQF

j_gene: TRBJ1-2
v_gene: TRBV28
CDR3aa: ASRSLGSGYGYT

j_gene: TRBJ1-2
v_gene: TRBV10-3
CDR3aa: AINKGVDYGYT

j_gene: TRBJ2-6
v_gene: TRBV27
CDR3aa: ASNRAGANVLT

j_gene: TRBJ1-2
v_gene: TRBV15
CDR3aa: ATSRGDRPLVGYT

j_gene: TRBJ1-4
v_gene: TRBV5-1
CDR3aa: ASRKQTSANEKLF

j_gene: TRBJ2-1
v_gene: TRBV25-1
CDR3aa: ASSKLGTSVYNEQF

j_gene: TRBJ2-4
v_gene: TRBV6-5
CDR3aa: ASSYSAGVKNIQY

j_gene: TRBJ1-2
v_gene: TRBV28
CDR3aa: ASSRDRTNYGYT

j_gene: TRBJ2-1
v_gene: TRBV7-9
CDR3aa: ASSSRVYQPNNEQF

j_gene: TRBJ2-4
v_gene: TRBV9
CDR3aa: ASSFGQGLGNIQY

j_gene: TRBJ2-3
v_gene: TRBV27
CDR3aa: ASTPYGGPGLAGGPDTQY

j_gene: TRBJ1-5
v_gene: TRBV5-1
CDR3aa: ASSLGPQTGGVQPQH

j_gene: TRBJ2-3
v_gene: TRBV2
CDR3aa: ASSESSVTDTQY

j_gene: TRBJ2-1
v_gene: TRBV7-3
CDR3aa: ASSPGGFYNEQF

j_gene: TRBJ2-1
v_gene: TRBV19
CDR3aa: ASSIGAGSVNEQF

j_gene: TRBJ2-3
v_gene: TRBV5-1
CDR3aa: ASSFPSSTDTQY

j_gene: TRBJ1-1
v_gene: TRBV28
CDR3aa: ASSLSPSMNTEAF

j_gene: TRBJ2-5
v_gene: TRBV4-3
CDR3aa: ASSQDLRRETQY

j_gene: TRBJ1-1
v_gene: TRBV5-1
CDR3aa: ASSWTENTEAF

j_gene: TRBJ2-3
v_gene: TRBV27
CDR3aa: ASSSRGTDTQY

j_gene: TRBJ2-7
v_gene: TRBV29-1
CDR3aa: SVEGDSIYEQY

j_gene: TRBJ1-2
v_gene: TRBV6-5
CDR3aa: ASRPQGWDGYT

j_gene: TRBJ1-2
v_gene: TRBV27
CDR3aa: ASSRTQANYGYT

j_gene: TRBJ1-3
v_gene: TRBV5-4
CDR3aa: ASSSGRDSGNTIY

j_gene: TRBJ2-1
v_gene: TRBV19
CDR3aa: ASSKRLETYNEQF

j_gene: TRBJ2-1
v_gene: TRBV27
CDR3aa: ASSRDGRAYNEQF

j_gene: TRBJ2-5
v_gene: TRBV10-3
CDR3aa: AISESLGPETQY

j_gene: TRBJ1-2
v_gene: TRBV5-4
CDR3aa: ASSPNRAYGYT

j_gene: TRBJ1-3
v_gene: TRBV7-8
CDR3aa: ASSLLGGYSNTIY

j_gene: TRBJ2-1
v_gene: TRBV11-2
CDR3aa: ASSPRLAAHNEQF

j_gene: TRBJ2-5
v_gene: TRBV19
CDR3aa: ASSPGLGRGEETQY

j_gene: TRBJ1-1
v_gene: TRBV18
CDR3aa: ASSPLVVGDAF

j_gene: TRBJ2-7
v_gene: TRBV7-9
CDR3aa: ASSWGTAKFSYEQY

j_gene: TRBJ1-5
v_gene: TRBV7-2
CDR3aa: ASSSGRSQPQH

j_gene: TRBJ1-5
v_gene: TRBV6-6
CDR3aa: ASSWTDSNQPQH

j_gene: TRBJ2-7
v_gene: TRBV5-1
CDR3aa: ASSLGGASTYEQY

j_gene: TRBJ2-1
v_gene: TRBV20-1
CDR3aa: SARMNV

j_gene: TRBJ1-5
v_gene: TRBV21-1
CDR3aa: ASTEAQNQPQH

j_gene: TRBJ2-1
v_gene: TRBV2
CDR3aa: ASRQTYYANEQF

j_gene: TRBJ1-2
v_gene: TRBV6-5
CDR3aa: ASSYSRTGGSYGYT

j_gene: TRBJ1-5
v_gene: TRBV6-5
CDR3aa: ASSQKSANQPQH

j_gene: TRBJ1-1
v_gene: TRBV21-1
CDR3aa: ASSNAGTGGSKHTEAF

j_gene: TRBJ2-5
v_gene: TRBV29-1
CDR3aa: SVVRTGEPQY

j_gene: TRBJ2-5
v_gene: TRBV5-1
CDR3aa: ASSPAGEETQY

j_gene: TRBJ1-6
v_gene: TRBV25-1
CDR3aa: ASKGQQNSPLH

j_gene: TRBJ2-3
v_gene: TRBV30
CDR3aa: LGQGVTDTQY

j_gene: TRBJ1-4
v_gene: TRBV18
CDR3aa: ASSPGGREKLF

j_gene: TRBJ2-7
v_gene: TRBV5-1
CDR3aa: ASSPRAGGTSYEQY